This TCR beta chain stems from a study of blood T cell repertoires in COVID-19. The data were produced by immunoSEQ multiplex PCR, yet TCRdb's version contains in-frame clones alone and is incomplete. Of some 100,000 clones listed, 75% to 90% are singletons. There are 12 residues in the CDR3. Trimming shortened V by 6 bases and J by 6 bases, and 9 bases separated the two germline ends. The chain carries TRBV12-3 or TRBV12-4 and TRBJ2-1; D gene ambiguous. Sequenced: peripheral blood. The TCR was taken from a human donor in a cohort sampled during active COVID-19. The CDR3 loop reads CASRLNFNEQFF. CDR3 DNA: TGTGCCAGCAGACTCAATTTCAATGAGCAGTTCTTC.